Following are 20 T cell receptor beta chains from one sample sequenced in a study of shared T cell receptors in the human thymus. Repertoires were generated with immunoSEQ multiplex PCR, while TCRdb's copy carries only in-frame clones and drops some. Among approximately 730,000 clones listed, 80% to 90% were seen once. The same data also contributed to another study, on human thymus T cells.

The sample comprised thymocytes. These receptor sequences come from a girl less than two years old with a congenital heart defect.

This rearrangement joins TRBV18 to TRBJ1-1, with 7 bases lining up with TRBD1. Germline trimming cut 0 bases from V and 10 bases from J; bases unmatched to any gene: 5. Looked up from germline, CDR1 is KGHSH and CDR2 is LQKENI. The CDR3 sequence is 13 residues long. For the CDR3, the DNA is TGTGCCAGCTCACCACCGGGACAGCCCTCAGCTTTCTTT. Amino acids: CASSPPGQPSAFF.

This sequence joins TRBV5-1 and TRBJ2-2, with TRBD1 matching 7 bases. Germline CDR1 and CDR2: SGHRS and YFSETQ. The CDR3 length is 14 residues. V shed 4 bases and J 8 bases; nucleotides not matched to a gene: 8. CDR3 region: CASSPHTGEGELFF. The CDR3 DNA follows: TGCGCCAGCAGCCCTCACACAGGGGAGGGGGAGCTGTTTTTT.

This sequence joins TRBV28 and TRBJ1-2; 7 nucleotides align to TRBD1. Unmatched junction bases numbered 7, after V lost 4 bases and J lost 5 bases. Germline CDR1 reads MDHEN; CDR2 reads SYDVKM. CDR3 length: 14 residues. CDR3 sequence reads: CASSSGRGIYGYTF. The CDR3 DNA reads TGTGCCAGCAGTTCGGGCAGGGGGATTTATGGCTACACCTTC.

The chain combines TRBV4-3 with TRBJ1-3; D uncertain. V was cut by 0 bases and J by 0 bases, with 9 bases left in between. This CDR3 spans 16 amino acids. The germline V gene encodes CDR1 LGHNA and CDR2 YSLEER. CDR3: CASSQDLGGSGNTIYF. CDR3 nucleotides: TGCGCCAGCAGCCAAGATCTTGGCGGCTCTGGAAACACCATATATTTT.

The rearrangement joins TRBV19 to TRBJ1-6; 8 nucleotides agree with TRBD1. Germline trimming cut 6 bases from V and 8 bases from J; bases unmatched to any gene: 15. The CDR3 runs to 17 residues. Germline V gene data show CDR1 as LNHDA and CDR2 as SQIVND (reference sequence). CDR3 DNA sequence: TGTGCCAGTAGGCGAAGCCTCCGGGACAGGCCCGATTCACCCCTCCACTTT. The encoded protein is CASRRSLRDRPDSPLHF.

This clone was observed once. The rearrangement links TRBV28 to TRBJ2-2; D might be TRBD2 (7 bases). Trimming cost V 2 bases and J 9 bases, with 22 bases left between them. The V gene's germline CDR1 is MDHEN and CDR2 SYDVKM. This CDR3 spans 17 amino acids. CDR3 nucleotides: TGTGCCAGCAGTTTACCCGCCTTACGGGGGGCGCGGAGGGAGCTGTTTTTT. Translation: CASSLPALRGARRELFF.

Only one count was recorded for this clone. This chain joins TRBV27 and TRBJ2-3; 8 nucleotides align to TRBD1. The CDR3 has 18 amino acids. Unmatched junction bases numbered 17, after V lost 5 bases and J lost 4 bases. Germline V lookup: CDR1 MNHEY, CDR2 SMNVEV (reference sequence). CDR3 region: CASSPPSGRGHFADTQYF. CDR3 DNA: TGTGCCAGCAGTCCCCCCTCGGGCAGGGGGCATTTTGCAGATACGCAGTATTTT.

The V gene is TRBV14, the J gene TRBJ2-1, with TRBD1 identical over 10 bases. The V and J ends lost 4 bases and 9 bases, in that order; junction bases with no gene match: 9. The germline gives CDR1 SGHDN, CDR2 FVKESK. The CDR3 length is 15 residues. Here the CDR3 reads CASSLRTGGGGEQFF. DNA for the CDR3: TGTGCCAGCAGCCTAAGGACAGGGGGGGGTGGTGAGCAGTTCTTC.

This chain connects TRBV7-3 to TRBJ2-5; TRBD2 matches at 11 bases. CDR1 and CDR2 (germline): SGHTA, FQGTGA. The trim removed 2 bases at V and 3 bases at J, leaving 2 bases unmatched. The CDR3 has 15 amino acids. This CDR3 is CASSLQGLAEETQYF. The CDR3 nucleotides are TGTGCCAGCAGCTTACAGGGACTAGCGGAAGAGACCCAGTACTTC.

This clone was counted a few times. The rearrangement links TRBV5-1 to TRBJ2-2; the D gene is possibly TRBD2 (6 bases). This CDR3 contains 16 residues. Trimming stripped 0 bases from V and 0 bases from J, with 9 bases between. Germline values: CDR1 SGHRS, CDR2 YFSETQ. Here the CDR3 reads CASSLGREPNTGELFF. The CDR3 nucleotides are TGCGCCAGCAGCTTGGGTCGGGAGCCGAACACCGGGGAGCTGTTTTTT.

V usage is TRBV27 and J usage is TRBJ2-3, with 8 positions matching TRBD1. The CDR3 extends over 16 amino acids. Trimming took 4 bases from V and 0 from J; bases not matched to a gene: 6. Germline V lookup: CDR1 MNHEY, CDR2 SMNVEV (reference sequence). This chain's CDR3 is CASSSSDRGSTDTQYF. CDR3 bases: TGTGCCAGCAGTTCGAGCGACAGGGGTAGCACAGATACGCAGTATTTT.

The chain uses TRBV5-8 and TRBJ1-2; tentatively, D is TRBD1 (5 bases). Germline CDR1 is SGHTS and CDR2 is YDEGEE. CDR3 length: 13 amino acids. V lost 6 bases to trimming and J lost 14 bases, with 23 bases between them. CDR3 loop: CASTPFILGPETF. In nucleotides, the CDR3 is TGTGCCAGCACCCCGTTCATTTTGGGGCCGGAGACCTTC.

This clone was detected once. The chain joins TRBV27 to TRBJ1-4; D is uncertain. The CDR3 covers 14 residues. The V gene's germline CDR1 is MNHEY and CDR2 SMNVEV (reference sequence). V gave up 5 bases and J gave up 8 bases, with 15 bases separating them. The DNA for the CDR3 is TGTGCCAGCAGTCGTTTAAGGCGGCGAGAAAAACTGTTTTTT. This sequence encodes CASSRLRRREKLFF.

The rearrangement joins TRBV5-1 to TRBJ2-2; possibly TRBD1 for D (6 bases). Trimming stripped 0 bases from V and 7 bases from J, with 7 bases between. This CDR3 has 13 residues. Germline V CDR1 and CDR2: SGHRS, YFSETQ. As DNA, the CDR3 is TGCGCCAGCAGCTTGGGGGGGCACGGGGAGCTGTTTTTT. It specifies CASSLGGHGELFF.

This clone was detected a few times. The chain's CDR3 is CTSSQDNPRVTGYLLGSPLHF. In DNA, the CDR3 is TGCACCAGCAGCCAAGATAACCCAAGAGTAACAGGGTATTTACTGGGTTCACCCCTCCACTTT. J is TRBJ1-6 and V is TRBV1; the table's TRBD1 call for D was not verified on the DNA. TRBV1 is reported as a pseudogene. The CDR3 consists of 21 residues.

V is TRBV23-1 and J is TRBJ1-3; D gene unclear. TRBV23-1 is classed as an ORF, of uncertain function. The CDR3 has 18 amino acids. V lost 0 bases to trimming and J lost 0 bases, with 15 bases between them. The CDR3 sequence: CASSQSNPVAGSGNTIYF. The CDR3 region has the DNA TGCGCCAGCAGTCAATCAAACCCAGTGGCAGGCTCTGGAAACACCATATATTTT.

The chain links TRBV6-1 to TRBJ2-5; 8 bases are shared with TRBD2. The V and J ends lost 6 bases and 2 bases, in that order; junction bases with no gene match: 8. This CDR3 has 15 amino acids. Germline CDR1 and CDR2: MNHNS and SASEGT. For the CDR3, the DNA is TGTGCCAGCAGGGAATTTCCGGGGGGGCAAGAGACCCAGTACTTC. Translated: CASREFPGGQETQYF.

This chain joins TRBV5-1 and TRBJ2-7, with 9 nucleotides matching TRBD1. Looked up from germline, CDR1 is SGHRS and CDR2 is YFSETQ. The CDR3 has 17 amino acids. Trimming at V came to 0 bases and at J to 6 bases, leaving 13 bases not matched to a gene. The CDR3 coding sequence is TGCGCCAGCAGCTTGGGGGACGGACCGGGACAGGGAACCGAGCAGTACTTC. It is translated as CASSLGDGPGQGTEQYF.

This clone was seen once. The rearrangement joins TRBV25-1 to TRBJ1-1, with D tentatively TRBD1 (5 bases). CDR3 size: 13 residues. Deletions cut 2 bases from V and 2 bases from J, with 6 bases between. Germline V gives CDR1 MGHDK, CDR2 SYGVNS. The CDR3: CASSERTNTEAFF. In DNA, the CDR3 is TGTGCCAGCAGTGAAAGGACAAACACTGAAGCTTTCTTT. Full variable domain (missing parts from reference TRBV25-1 and TRBJ1-1): EADIYQTPRYLVIGTGKKITLECSQTMGHDKMYWYQQDPGMELHLIHYSYGVNSTEKGDLSSESTVSRIRTEHFPLTLESARPSHTSQYLCASSERTNTEAFFGQGTRLTVV.

The V gene is TRBV27, the J gene TRBJ1-6; 9 bases match TRBD1. Per germline, CDR1 MNHEY and CDR2 SMNVEV (reference sequence). With V trimmed by 5 bases and J by 7 bases, 6 bases remained unmatched. The CDR3 has 15 amino acids. CDR3 in DNA: TGTGCCAGCAGTAACCTTGGGACAGGGAATTCACCCCTCCACTTT. As protein: CASSNLGTGNSPLHF.